The rows below give T cell receptor beta chains drawn from one sample of a study of T-cell reconstitution after alpha-beta-depleted transplantation in children. TCRdb analysed the PCR reads with MiXCR anew, one entry per CDR3 protein. The data show over 400,000 distinct CDR3 sequences, roughly 43% seen once. Sequenced here: PBMCs, sampled before TCRalphabeta/CD19-depleted stem cell transplant. All receptors come from a girl aged 2-10 years with aplastic anemia, due to receive a stem cell transplant. CDR3s include the opening cysteine and the closing phenylalanine or tryptophan. D genes are given only for firm matches. The size entry is marked missing in some rows and otherwise reads once, few, many or a size class.

-	-	TRBV2	TRBJ2-3	CASSVPDTQYF	TGTGCCAGCAGTGTTCCGGATACGCAGTATTTT
TRBD2	-	TRBV18	TRBJ2-1	CASSPSRNSGNYNEQFF	TGTGCCAGCTCACCATCTAGGAATAGCGGGAACTACAATGAGCAGTTCTTC
-	-	TRBV20-1	TRBJ2-7	CSASNTYEQYF	TGCAGTGCTTCTAACACCTACGAGCAGTACTTC
-	-	TRBV4-1	TRBJ2-1	CASSQAQLYNEQFF	TGCGCCAGCAGCCAAGCCCAGCTTTACAATGAGCAGTTCTTC
-	many	TRBV20-1	TRBJ2-7	CSARTAKDRRFEQYF	TGCAGTGCTAGGACCGCAAAAGACAGGAGATTCGAGCAGTACTTC
TRBD1	many	TRBV7-9	TRBJ2-5	CASSLQGAISRETQYF	TGTGCCAGCAGCTTACAGGGGGCGATTTCGCGGGAGACCCAGTACTTC
-	many	TRBV9	TRBJ2-7	CASSGTNSYEQYF	TGTGCCAGCAGCGGGACAAACTCCTACGAGCAGTACTTC
-	-	TRBV3-1	TRBJ2-1	CASSQAVGPSYNEQFF	TGTGCCAGCAGCCAAGCGGTCGGCCCCTCCTACAATGAGCAGTTCTTC
-	-	TRBV20-1	TRBJ2-3	CSVSQWDTQYF	TGCAGTGTATCTCAGTGGGATACGCAGTATTTT
TRBD2	once	TRBV10-2	TRBJ2-7	CASGTSGTYEQYF	TGCGCCAGTGGGACTAGCGGTACCTACGAGCAGTACTTC
TRBD1	-	TRBV10-3	TRBJ1-6	CAISEETGITSPLHF	TGTGCCATCAGTGAGGAGACAGGGATTACTTCACCCCTCCACTTT
TRBD1	-	TRBV29-1	TRBJ1-5	CSASGTGDKPQHF	TGCAGCGCCTCCGGGACAGGGGATAAGCCCCAGCATTTT
TRBD2	-	TRBV28	TRBJ2-5	CASSPGREETQYF	TGTGCCAGCAGTCCCGGGAGGGAAGAGACCCAGTACTTC
TRBD1	few	TRBV14	TRBJ2-6	CASRPRQGLANVLTF	TGTGCCAGCAGGCCTCGACAGGGCCTCGCCAACGTCCTGACTTTC
-	-	TRBV28	TRBJ2-7	CASSSRGLNYEQYF	TGTGCCAGCAGTTCGCGGGGCTTAAACTACGAGCAGTACTTC
TRBD2	few	TRBV10-2	TRBJ2-1	CASSEPGLADEQFF	TGCGCCAGCAGTGAGCCTGGACTAGCGGATGAGCAGTTCTTC